This entry features one T cell receptor beta chain sequence. The table lists this clone with a few counts. What antigen it recognizes has not been identified. Base qualities are missing; no much larger clone stands one base away. This entry comes from a study of T cell clonotyping in hematopoietic cell transplantation (dated by TCRdb to the early 2020s). With respect to the entire study: In the study, 135 blood samples were gathered from some 32 consecutive transplant recipients and their related donors. Patients were recruited between 2015 and January 2017 and followed until late 2020 or death.

Blood samples for TCR beta sequencing were provided by related transplant donors. Nuclei Lysis Solution was used to extract genomic DNA from fresh or cryopreserved unfractionated peripheral blood mononuclear cells. With the immunoSEQ assay, which is a bias-controlled multiplex PCR relying on V- and J-specific primers, TCR beta CDR3 regions were amplified from genomic DNA. A second PCR step added a proprietary barcode and Illumina adapter sequences to the CDR3 amplicons. An Illumina MiSeq instrument was used for sequencing of the CDR3 libraries. The authors processed their data as follows. Export and quality control were performed with immunoSEQ Analyzer 3.0, and downstream analyses were performed with R Bioconductor and Immunarch. Only productive rearrangements in the normalized downsampled data set were used to calculate repertoire metrics. Pathologically expanded clonotypes were defined as those larger than 5 templates in the normalized cohort. The Inverse Simpson Index served as the measure of repertoire diversity. To capture all clonotypes, the CMV-specificity analyses were run on the non-normalized data set. TCRdb took over this immuneACCESS table, retaining in-frame rearrangements with V and J assigned. Such tables are incomplete; in checked studies, under half of the missing clones stem from an unresolved V gene, and the remainder is unexplained. V, J and clone size are taken as reported in that table, and D and trimming were inferred from the DNA itself. This sample gives around 17,000 clones in total; less than 80% of them show up just once. Clones ranked in the top ten supply almost 9.5% of the sample.

The CDR3 holds 16 amino acids from the cysteine to the phenylalanine. CDR3 DNA only is kept here, 48 bases in frame from base 1. Reading the germline V gene gives CDR1 SQVTM and CDR2 ANQGSEA. The junction shows trimming of 3 bases on V and 2 bases on J, plus 20 bases between the germline ends. Study-level results and caveats: Just a small fraction of recipient repertoires overlapped with donor repertoires, and more than 95% appeared de novo at the given depth. The sample size was limited, and because cells were not sorted, the contributions of CD4 and CD8 repertoires could not be separated. After transplant, TCR diversity in recipients dropped, and pathologically expanded clonotypes increased progressively from day 30 to day 180. Broader posttransplant TCR repertoire diversity was predicted by donor and pretransplant recipient Inverse Simpson Index values.

The specimen was peripheral blood mononuclear cells. The source is a woman aged 55-70 years in good health. Some clones in this sample may be carry-over from other donors' samples. The V and J genes are TRBV29-1 and TRBJ2-7; the D gene is not confidently resolved. The sequenced DNA: TGCAGCGTTGAGGGGAAGGTCGGACGGACCACCTACGAGCAGTACTTC. It translates as CSVEGKVGRTTYEQYF.